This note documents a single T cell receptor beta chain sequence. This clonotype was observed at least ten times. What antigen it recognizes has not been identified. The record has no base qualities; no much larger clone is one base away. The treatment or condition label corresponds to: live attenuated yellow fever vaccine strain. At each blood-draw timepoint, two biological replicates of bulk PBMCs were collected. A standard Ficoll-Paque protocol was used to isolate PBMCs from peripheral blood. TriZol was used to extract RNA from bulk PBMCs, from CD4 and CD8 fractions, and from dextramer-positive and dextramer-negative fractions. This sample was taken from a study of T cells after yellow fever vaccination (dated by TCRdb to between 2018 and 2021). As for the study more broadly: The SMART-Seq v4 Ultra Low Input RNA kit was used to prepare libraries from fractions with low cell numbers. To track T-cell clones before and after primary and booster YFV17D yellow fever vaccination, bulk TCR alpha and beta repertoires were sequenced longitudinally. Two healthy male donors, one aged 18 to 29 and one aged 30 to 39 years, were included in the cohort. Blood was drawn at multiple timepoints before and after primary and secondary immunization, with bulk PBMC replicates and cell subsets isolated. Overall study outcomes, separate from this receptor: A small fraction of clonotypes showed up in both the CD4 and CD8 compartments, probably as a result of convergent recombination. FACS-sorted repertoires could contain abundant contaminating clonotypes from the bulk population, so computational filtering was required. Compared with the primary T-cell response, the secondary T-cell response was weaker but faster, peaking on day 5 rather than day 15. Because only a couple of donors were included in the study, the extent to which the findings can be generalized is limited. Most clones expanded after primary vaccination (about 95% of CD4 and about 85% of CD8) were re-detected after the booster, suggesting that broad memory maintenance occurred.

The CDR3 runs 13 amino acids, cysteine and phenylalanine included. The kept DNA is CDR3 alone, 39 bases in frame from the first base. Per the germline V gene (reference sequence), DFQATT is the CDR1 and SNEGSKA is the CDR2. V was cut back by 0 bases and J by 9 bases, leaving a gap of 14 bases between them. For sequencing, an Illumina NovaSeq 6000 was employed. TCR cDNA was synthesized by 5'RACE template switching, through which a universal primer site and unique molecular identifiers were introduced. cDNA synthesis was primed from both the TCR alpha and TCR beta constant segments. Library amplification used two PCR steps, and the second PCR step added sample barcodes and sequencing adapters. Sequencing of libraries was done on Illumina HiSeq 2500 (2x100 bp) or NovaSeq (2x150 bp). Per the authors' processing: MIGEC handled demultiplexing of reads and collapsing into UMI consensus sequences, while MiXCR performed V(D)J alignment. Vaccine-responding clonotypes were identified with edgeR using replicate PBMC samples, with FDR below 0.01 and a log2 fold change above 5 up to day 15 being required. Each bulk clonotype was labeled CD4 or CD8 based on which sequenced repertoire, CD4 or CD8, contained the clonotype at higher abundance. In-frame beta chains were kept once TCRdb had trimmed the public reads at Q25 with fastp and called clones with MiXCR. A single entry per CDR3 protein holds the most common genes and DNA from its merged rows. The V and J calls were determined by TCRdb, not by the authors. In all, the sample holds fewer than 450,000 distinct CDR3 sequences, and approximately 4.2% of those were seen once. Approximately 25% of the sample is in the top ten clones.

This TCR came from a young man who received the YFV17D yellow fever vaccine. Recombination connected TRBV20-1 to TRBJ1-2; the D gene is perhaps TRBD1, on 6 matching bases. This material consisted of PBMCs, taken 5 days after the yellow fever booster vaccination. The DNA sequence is TGCAGTGCTAGAGACACAGACAGGACTCGCTACACCTTC. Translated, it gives CSARDTDRTRYTF.